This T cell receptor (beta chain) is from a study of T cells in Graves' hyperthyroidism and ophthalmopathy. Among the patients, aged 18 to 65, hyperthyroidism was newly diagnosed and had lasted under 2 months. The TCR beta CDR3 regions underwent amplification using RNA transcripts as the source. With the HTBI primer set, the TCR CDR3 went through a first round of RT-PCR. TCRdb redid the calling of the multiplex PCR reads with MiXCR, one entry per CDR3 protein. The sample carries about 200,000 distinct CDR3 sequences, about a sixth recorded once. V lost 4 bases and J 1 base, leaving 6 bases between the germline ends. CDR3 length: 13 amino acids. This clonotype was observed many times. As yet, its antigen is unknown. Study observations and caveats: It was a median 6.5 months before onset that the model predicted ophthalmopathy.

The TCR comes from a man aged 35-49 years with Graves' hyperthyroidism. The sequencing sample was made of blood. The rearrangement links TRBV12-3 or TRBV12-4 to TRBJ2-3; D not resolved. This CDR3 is CASSSLRTDTQYF. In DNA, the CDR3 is TGTGCCAGCAGTTCCCTCCGCACAGATACGCAGTATTTT.